A selection of T cell receptor beta chains follows, all from one sample in a study of blood T cell repertoires in COVID-19. Clones were sequenced by immunoSEQ multiplex PCR, and TCRdb holds only the in-frame ones, with some missing. In the table there are about 370,000 clones, approximately 93% of which are singletons. Specimen: PBMCs or T cells enriched from blood (not recorded which). These receptors all come from a woman aged 40-49 years who had been exposed to COVID-19. Both conserved end residues are part of each CDR3. D genes are given only for firm matches. For some rows the clone size is stated as once, few or many, or as a class when expanded; others skip it.

TRBV7-3	few	TRBJ1-1	-	CASSLGPTGLNTEAFF	TGTGCCAGCAGCTTAGGCCCTACAGGGTTGAACACTGAAGCTTTCTTT
TRBV30	-	TRBJ2-7	-	CAWSVWGRRGEQYF	TGTGCCTGGAGTGTATGGGGCAGGCGAGGAGAGCAGTACTTC
TRBV5-4	few	TRBJ1-1	TRBD1	CASSLQGARIEAFF	TGTGCCAGCAGCTTGCAGGGGGCGAGAATTGAAGCTTTCTTT
TRBV2	-	TRBJ2-7	-	CASSPSYEQYF	TGTGCCAGCAGTCCTTCCTACGAGCAGTACTTC
TRBV5-1	-	TRBJ1-2	TRBD1	CASSPGQGNYGYTF	TGCGCCAGCAGTCCGGGACAGGGGAACTATGGCTACACCTTC
TRBV7-2	-	TRBJ2-7	TRBD1	CASSPYPGTGKEEYF	TGTGCCAGCAGCCCCTACCCAGGGACAGGGAAAGAGGAGTACTTC
TRBV12-3/TRBV12-4	-	TRBJ1-2	-	CASSFSRSYGYTF	TGTGCCAGCAGTTTTTCAAGGAGCTATGGCTACACCTTC
TRBV19	once	TRBJ1-1	-	CASSDRILGTEAFF	TGTGCCAGTAGTGACAGGATCTTGGGCACTGAAGCTTTCTTT
TRBV12-3/TRBV12-4	once	TRBJ2-1	-	CASSLSVLNEQFF	TGTGCCAGCAGCCTGTCAGTGTTGAATGAGCAGTTCTTC
TRBV10-1	once	TRBJ1-1	-	CASSEGVLRRTEAFF	TGCGCCAGCAGTGAAGGGGTCCTCCGACGTACTGAAGCTTTCTTT
TRBV12-5	-	TRBJ1-5	-	CASGLTKDRPQHF	TGTGCTAGTGGTTTGACCAAGGACAGGCCCCAGCATTTT
TRBV5-4	once	TRBJ2-1	TRBD2	CASSLGRTSGRARNEQFF	TGTGCCAGCAGCTTGGGCCGGACTAGCGGGAGGGCACGGAATGAGCAGTTCTTC
TRBV6-5	-	TRBJ2-7	-	CASRRPDSSREQYF	TGTGCCAGCAGGCGTCCGGACTCCTCCCGGGAGCAGTACTTC
TRBV2	-	TRBJ1-1	-	CASRTARPEAFF	TGTGCCAGCAGAACGGCCAGGCCTGAAGCTTTCTTT
TRBV5-1	once	TRBJ2-1	TRBD2	CASSQGLARGASNEQFF	TGCGCCAGCAGCCAGGGACTAGCGAGAGGTGCATCCAATGAGCAGTTCTTC
TRBV24-1	-	TRBJ2-1	-	CATSDLTAGGFEQFF	TGTGCCACCAGTGATTTAACAGCCGGCGGGTTTGAGCAGTTCTTC
TRBV11-2	-	TRBJ1-6	-	CASSLDSQMYNSPLHF	TGTGCCAGCAGCTTAGATTCACAGATGTATAATTCACCCCTCCACTTT
TRBV30	-	TRBJ1-2	-	CAWSVPTRVAYTF	TGTGCCTGGAGTGTACCGACCAGGGTGGCGTACACCTTC
TRBV7-2	-	TRBJ2-7	-	CASSLGGNYEQYF	TGTGCCAGCAGCTTAGGCGGGAATTACGAGCAGTACTTC
TRBV2	-	TRBJ2-3	TRBD2	CASSGTSGGGTDTQYF	TGTGCCAGCAGTGGTACTAGCGGGGGGGGCACAGATACGCAGTATTTT
TRBV2	-	TRBJ1-1	TRBD1	CASTPPPTGRPEAFF	TGTGCCAGCACACCGCCGCCGACAGGGAGGCCTGAAGCTTTCTTT
TRBV5-1	-	TRBJ1-5	TRBD1	CASSLGSGGSNQPQHF	TGCGCCAGCAGCTTGGGGTCAGGGGGTAGCAATCAGCCCCAGCATTTT
TRBV6-5	-	TRBJ1-1	-	CASRPGVMNTEAFF	TGTGCCAGCAGACCGGGGGTTATGAACACTGAAGCTTTCTTT
TRBV12-3/TRBV12-4	-	TRBJ1-2	-	CASRPREMNGYTF	TGTGCCAGCAGACCCAGGGAAATGAATGGCTACACCTTC
TRBV7-8	-	TRBJ1-5	-	CASSLGLGSWPQHF	TGTGCCAGCAGCTTAGGTCTAGGGAGTTGGCCCCAGCATTTT